The T cell receptor beta chain described here comes from a study of identical twins. cDNA molecules carried unique molecular identifiers, and template switching added a universal primer site. TCRdb re-called the 5' RACE reads with MiXCR, one entry per CDR3 protein. The data show a few hundred thousand distinct CDR3 sequences, 9.5% to 10% seen once. Germline V CDR1 and CDR2: DFQATT, SNEGSKA (reference sequence). V was clipped by 6 bases and J by 2 bases, with 23 bases between them. CDR3 length: 16 amino acids. In this sample, this clonotype turned up many times. Healthy Caucasian donors formed the entire cohort. The same sample was also used in a study of yellow fever vaccine responses in identical twins.

The rearrangement uses TRBV20-1 and TRBJ2-7; D is perhaps TRBD2 (6 bases). The sequencing input was PBMCs. The clonotype was recovered from a woman under 30 in good health. The CDR3 here is CSAPFRGKTLTYEQYF. The CDR3 DNA reads as TGCAGTGCCCCTTTCCGGGGGAAGACCTTAACCTACGAGCAGTACTTC.